This record looks at one TCR beta chain sequence and its context. One end of the junction does not line up with germline, which may come from a read error. The data originate from a study of CD4 T cells in relation to SARS-CoV-2 and coronaviruses. Per the germline V gene, CDR1 is LNHDA and CDR2 is SQIVND (reference sequence). The CDR3 extends over 16 amino acids. The unexposed donors gave CD4+ T cells in about 2011-2019, prior to COVID-19. Some clones are missing from TCRdb's copy, which holds only in-frame ones; the method was immunoSEQ multiplex PCR. Seen here are 60,000 to 85,000 clones, approximately 95% observed once, and the top ten hold approximately 0.25%.

This sequence was found in a human donor in good health. The sequenced sample consisted of naive CD4+ T cells from PBMCs. The subset is: naive CD4+ T cells isolated by negative enrichment. V is TRBV19 and J is TRBJ2-7, with unresolved D. The CDR3 spells CASSIDNTRPSHEQYF. The CDR3, as DNA: TGTGCCAGTAGTATAGATAATACAAGGCCCTCCCACGAGCAGTACTTC.